This T cell receptor beta chain comes out of a study of T cell changes during pregnancy in multiple sclerosis. The protocol was immunoSEQ multiplex PCR, while the TCRdb copy is restricted to in-frame clones and leaves out a portion. The sample shows about 93,000 clones, about 92% of them seen only once. V shed 2 bases and J shed 4 bases, with 21 bases lying between them. The CDR3 has 17 amino acids. Germline CDR1 is MNHNS and CDR2 is SASEGT. This chain uses TRBV6-1 with TRBJ2-7; the D gene is possibly TRBD2 (7 bases). The sequence was collected from a female donor with multiple sclerosis, enrolled in a pregnancy study. The specimen comprised peripheral blood, sampled after pregnancy. Here the CDR3 reads CASSEMGGGSGKYEQYF. DNA for the CDR3: TGTGCCAGCAGTGAAATGGGCGGGGGCAGCGGGAAATACGAGCAGTACTTC.